A single sample gave rise to the 8 T cell receptor beta chains below, sequenced in a study of OX40 agonist ivuxolimab in advanced cancers. Libraries were prepared by immunoSEQ multiplex PCR; TCRdb keeps only in-frame clonotypes and omits some of them. The repertoire holds 90,000 to 120,000 clones, with approximately 90% as singletons. The input for sequencing was CD4+ or CD8+ T cells sorted from blood, taken in a trial of the OX40 agonist ivuxolimab. The receptors were sampled from an adult with an advanced solid tumor such as melanoma, head and neck, liver or kidney cancer.

The rearrangement uses TRBV2 and TRBJ2-7, with no clear D. In germline, CDR1 is SNHLY, CDR2 FYNNEI. The CDR3 consists of 13 residues. V was pared by 8 bases and J by 0 bases, with 11 bases between. CDR3 loop: CASSPDTSYEQYF. DNA for the CDR3: TGTGCCAGCTCCCCCGACACCTCCTACGAGCAGTACTTC.

The V call is TRBV12-5, the J call TRBJ2-5; possibly TRBD2 for D (6 bases). Trimming shortened V by 3 bases and J by 5 bases, and 13 bases separated the two germline ends. From germline, CDR1 is LGHNT and CDR2 FRNRAP. This CDR3 region has 14 residues. CDR3 DNA sequence: TGTGCTAGTGGTTTTGCCCGGGACTCGGAGACCCAGTACTTC. As protein: CASGFARDSETQYF.

Only one count was recorded for this clone. V is TRBV5-1 and J is TRBJ2-3; D possibly corresponds to TRBD2 (6 bases). The CDR3 is made up of 14 amino acids. CDR1 and CDR2 from the germline V gene are SGHRS and YFSETQ. V lost 4 bases and J lost 6, with 15 bases in between. The CDR3: CASSPGGARDTQYF. CDR3 nucleotide sequence: TGCGCCAGCAGCCCAGGAGGGGCTAGGGATACGCAGTATTTT.

The chain uses TRBV9 and TRBJ2-2, with TRBD2 matching over 7 bases. The CDR3 loop spans 16 amino acids. The V and J ends lost 3 bases and 1 base, in that order; junction bases with no gene match: 6. Looked up from germline, CDR1 is SGDLS and CDR2 is YYNGEE. The CDR3 is CASSGLRGGNTGELFF. The CDR3, as DNA: TGTGCCAGCAGCGGACTACGCGGGGGGAACACCGGGGAGCTGTTTTTT.

The gene calls are TRBV7-2 and TRBJ1-5; D unclear. Germline CDR1 and CDR2: SGHTA and FQGNSA. The CDR3 extends over 15 amino acids. V was trimmed by 3 bases and J by 6 bases, leaving 15 bases between them. CDR3 DNA sequence: TGTGCCAGCAGCTTCGGACTTAGTCTCCTTCAGCCCCAGCATTTT. As protein: CASSFGLSLLQPQHF.

The chain couples TRBV28 to TRBJ1-1; 7 nucleotides agree with TRBD1. Germline trimming cut 3 bases from V and 5 bases from J; bases unmatched to any gene: 6. The V gene's germline CDR1 is MDHEN and CDR2 SYDVKM. The CDR3 has 14 amino acids. The CDR3 here is CASSLRGRRTEAFF. DNA of the CDR3: TGTGCCAGCAGTTTGAGGGGGCGGAGGACTGAAGCTTTCTTT.

The chain combines TRBV28 with TRBJ1-1; no definite D call. V dropped 1 base and J dropped 0 bases, with 9 bases sitting between them. The CDR3 loop spans 15 amino acids. CDR1 MDHEN and CDR2 SYDVKM come from the germline V gene. Here the CDR3 reads CASSLFRTLNTEAFF. DNA of the CDR3: TGTGCCAGCAGTTTATTCCGGACGTTGAACACTGAAGCTTTCTTT.

V usage is TRBV11-2 and J usage is TRBJ1-2; the D is unclear. The CDR3 consists of 13 residues. The germline V gene encodes CDR1 SGHAT and CDR2 FQNNGV. The V and J ends lost 5 bases and 6 bases respectively, with 13 bases between them. The CDR3: CASSDNIVNGYTF. CDR3 nucleotides: TGTGCCAGCAGCGATAACATAGTCAATGGCTACACCTTC. Based on the CDR3 plus reference TRBV11-2 and TRBJ1-2, the full variable domain is EAGVAQSPRYKIIEKRQSVAFWCNPISGHATLYWYQQILGQGPKLLIQFQNNGVVDDSQLPKDRFSAERLKGVDSTLKIQPAKLEDSAVYLCASSDNIVNGYTFGSGTRLTVV.